These 5 T cell receptor beta chains were sequenced from one sample in a study of CD8 T cells in Susac syndrome. The authors reverse transcribed roughly 0.45 to 1 ug RNA with random hexamers. TCRdb reanalysed the immunoSEQ multiplex PCR reads using MiXCR and keeps one entry per CDR3 protein. Here the sample spans about 180,000 distinct CDR3 sequences, over 90% being singletons. The specimen was CD4+ T cells from PBMCs. These receptors originate from a human donor with Susac syndrome.

This clonotype was recorded once. The chain employs TRBV28 and TRBJ1-1; D remains ambiguous. The CDR3 extends over 17 amino acids. V lost 5 bases, J lost 1 base, and 20 bases lay in between. The germline CDR1 and CDR2 sequences are MDHEN and SYDVKM. The CDR3 sequence: CASSVPRGLLTNTEAFF. The CDR3 bases are TGTGCCAGCAGTGTTCCTCGAGGCCTATTGACGAACACTGAAGCTTTCTTT.

This clonotype appeared once. The chain combines TRBV20-1 with TRBJ2-3, with 10 bases identical to TRBD2. V lost 2 bases and J lost 3; bases outside the gene matches: 5. Germline loops: CDR1 DFQATT, CDR2 SNEGSKA (reference sequence). The CDR3 is 15 residues long. CDR3 sequence (DNA): TGCAGTGCTAGATCAGCTAGCGGGAGAACAGATACGCAGTATTTT. It specifies CSARSASGRTDTQYF.

The J gene is TRBJ1-3, the V gene TRBV29-1; D uncertain. The CDR3 has 12 residues. V dropped 4 bases and J dropped 2 bases, with 6 bases sitting between them. Germline values: CDR1 SQVTM, CDR2 ANQGSEA. CDR3 in DNA: TGCAGCGTTGGAACAGCTGGAAACACCATATATTTT. Translated: CSVGTAGNTIYF.

J is TRBJ2-1 and V is TRBV30; possibly TRBD2 for D (6 bases). V dropped 2 bases and J dropped 9 bases, with 11 bases sitting between them. This CDR3 spans 12 amino acids. Looked up from germline, CDR1 is GTSNPN and CDR2 is SVGIG (reference sequence). CDR3 residues: CAWSNRGSEQFF. Here the CDR3 DNA reads TGTGCCTGGAGTAACCGGGGGAGTGAGCAGTTCTTC.

The chain recombines TRBV20-1 with TRBJ2-5; D assignment may be TRBD1 or TRBD2 (6 bases each). This CDR3 spans 13 amino acids. V lost 5 bases and J lost 5, with 15 bases in between. Germline V gene lookup returns CDR1 DFQATT and CDR2 SNEGSKA (reference sequence). The CDR3 loop is CSASWGAPETQYF. The CDR3 DNA follows: TGCAGTGCTTCCTGGGGGGCCCCCGAGACCCAGTACTTC.